This passage covers 25 T cell receptor beta chains from one sample sequenced in a study of blood T cell repertoires in COVID-19 (dated by TCRdb to between 2020 and 2021). Library construction relied on the immunoSEQ multiplex PCR assay. The clones in this table, taken by TCRdb from immuneACCESS, are in-frame only. Not every clone is retained; where verified, under half of the shortfall comes from an unresolved V gene, and the cause of the rest is unknown. Within this sample are about 180,000 clones, with about 80% of them counted one time only. The ten top clones hold roughly 7.1% of the sample. The sample comprised peripheral blood. Receptor source: a human donor in a cohort sampled during active COVID-19.

The chain has TRBV6-5 and TRBJ2-7; the match to TRBD2 covers 7 bases. CDR3 size: 14 residues. The J segment lost 6 bases and the V segment lost 6 bases, leaving 11 bases of the junction unmatched. The germline V gene has CDR1 MNHEY and CDR2 SVGAGI. The CDR3 sequence is CASRDGGGISEQYF. Written as DNA, the CDR3 is TGTGCCAGCAGGGATGGGGGGGGAATTTCCGAGCAGTACTTC.

In DNA, the CDR3 is TGCGCCAGCAGCGAGGACAGGGCGAACACTGAAGCTTTCTTT. Encoded protein: CASSEDRANTEAFF. The genes are TRBV5-1 and TRBJ1-1, with 8 bases that match TRBD1. Germline CDR1 reads SGHRS; CDR2 reads YFSETQ. J gave up 1 base and V 4 bases, and 3 bases lay outside the gene matches. The CDR3 runs 14 residues.

The rearrangement joins TRBV5-6 to TRBJ1-5; TRBD1 is a possible D gene (6 bases). The CDR3 loop spans 15 amino acids. The V gene lost 0 bases and the J gene lost 6 bases, with 13 bases spanning the gap. Germline V gene lookup returns CDR1 SGHDT and CDR2 YYEEEE. CDR3 loop: CASSLAQGMSQPQHF. For the CDR3, the DNA is TGTGCCAGCAGCTTGGCTCAGGGGATGAGTCAGCCCCAGCATTTT.

The V gene is TRBV13, the J gene TRBJ2-5; 15 nucleotides line up with TRBD2. Germline assignment: CDR1 PRHDT and CDR2 FYEKMQ (reference sequence). The CDR3 is made up of 16 amino acids. Losses at the gene ends were 4 bases for V and 1 base for J; bases not matched to a gene: 1. The CDR3 here is CASSSGLAGGQETQYF. As DNA, the CDR3 is TGTGCCAGCAGCTCGGGACTAGCGGGGGGCCAAGAGACCCAGTACTTC. Based on the CDR3 plus reference TRBV13 and TRBJ2-5, the full variable domain is AAGVIQSPRHLIKEKRETATLKCYPIPRHDTVYWYQQGPGQDPQFLISFYEKMQSDKGSIPDRFSAQQFSDYHSELNMSSLELGDSALYFCASSSGLAGGQETQYFGPGTRLLVL.

The V and J genes are TRBV19 and TRBJ1-2, with TRBD1 matching 10 bases. CDR1 LNHDA and CDR2 SQIVND come from the germline V gene (reference sequence). This CDR3 region has 14 residues. V gave up 5 bases and J gave up 7 bases; unmatched junction bases: 7. Here the CDR3 reads CASSWTGGTGGYTF. The CDR3 bases are TGTGCCAGTAGTTGGACAGGGGGTACCGGTGGCTACACCTTC.

The gene calls are TRBV2 and TRBJ2-1, with D perhaps matching TRBD2 (6 bases). V lost 6 bases, J lost 2 bases, and 14 bases lay in between. The CDR3 is 15 residues long. Germline CDR1 and CDR2: SNHLY and FYNNEI. The CDR3 DNA reads TGTGCCAGCAGCGGGAGCTGGTCCCCCTACAATGAGCAGTTCTTC. As protein: CASSGSWSPYNEQFF.

Here the CDR3 DNA reads TGTGCCAGCAGCCAAGATCTTGAGATACGCCTGGCTTTCTTT. It codes for CASSQDLEIRLAFF. The chain couples TRBV3-1 (or the pseudogene TRBV3-2) to TRBJ1-1, with no clear D. Looked up from germline, CDR1 is LGHDT and CDR2 is YNNKEL (reference sequence). The CDR3 totals 14 residues. The V end lost 0 bases, the J end lost 11 bases, and 16 bases lay between the germline ends.

This chain links TRBV6-2 or TRBV6-3 with TRBJ2-7, with D tentatively TRBD1 (6 bases). V gave up 3 bases and J gave up 3 bases, with 21 bases separating them. Germline CDR1 is MNHEY and CDR2 is SVGEGT. This CDR3 has 17 amino acids. In DNA, the CDR3 is TGTGCCAGCAGTTATCGCACGGACAGAATTATAGACTACGAGCAGTACTTC. Its protein is CASSYRTDRIIDYEQYF.

V is TRBV30 and J is TRBJ2-7; TRBD1 aligns across 10 bases. Germline V CDR1 and CDR2: GTSNPN, SVGIG (reference sequence). CDR3 size: 15 residues. J was trimmed by 5 bases and V by 3 bases; bases with no gene match: 10. This CDR3 is CAWRYGTGAVDEQYF. CDR3 DNA: TGTGCCTGGAGATACGGGACAGGGGCCGTGGACGAGCAGTACTTC.

This chain joins TRBV5-1 and TRBJ1-2, with 8 bases that match TRBD1. The CDR3 loop spans 13 amino acids. The V segment lost 4 bases and the J segment 6 bases; nucleotides outside the gene matches: 5. Germline values: CDR1 SGHRS, CDR2 YFSETQ. The CDR3 nucleotides are TGCGCCAGCAGCGGGGGACAGGACAATGGCTACACCTTC. Encoded protein: CASSGGQDNGYTF.

V usage is TRBV5-1 and J usage is TRBJ2-1, with 12 bases fitting TRBD1. In germline, CDR1 is SGHRS, CDR2 YFSETQ. V was clipped by 4 bases and J by 0 bases; unmatched bases: 8. The CDR3 has 18 amino acids. The CDR3 loop reads CASSGKGQGAFSYNEQFF. The CDR3 coding sequence is TGCGCCAGCAGCGGGAAGGGACAGGGGGCTTTCTCCTACAATGAGCAGTTCTTC. Variable domain in full (rest from reference TRBV5-1 and TRBJ2-1): KAGVTQTPRYLIKTRGQQVTLSCSPISGHRSVSWYQQTPGQGLQFLFEYFSETQRNKGNFPGRFSGRQFSNSRSEMNVSTLELGDSALYLCASSGKGQGAFSYNEQFFGPGTRLTVL.

This sequence joins TRBV4-1 and TRBJ2-1; 14 positions agree with TRBD2. The germline V gene has CDR1 MGHRA and CDR2 YSYEKL. With V trimmed by 3 bases and J by 4 bases, 2 bases remained unmatched. The CDR3 is 16 residues long. CDR3 protein: CASSQTSGGGYNEQFF. Written as DNA, the CDR3 is TGCGCCAGCAGCCAGACTAGCGGGGGGGGTTACAATGAGCAGTTCTTC.

The J gene is TRBJ1-4, the V gene TRBV5-6; D unresolved. The CDR3 length is 15 residues. Trimming cost V 1 base and J 5 bases, with 12 bases left between them. The germline V gene encodes CDR1 SGHDT and CDR2 YYEEEE. Written as DNA, the CDR3 is TGTGCCAGCAGCTTGTCGGGAACCGGGAATGAAAAACTGTTTTTT. This encodes CASSLSGTGNEKLFF.

The chain has TRBV5-1 and TRBJ1-1, with D maybe TRBD1 (5 bases). Germline V CDR1 and CDR2: SGHRS, YFSETQ. V lost 7 bases and J lost 1, with 14 bases in between. The CDR3 covers 14 residues. CDR3 loop: CASSRGGTNTEAFF. CDR3 nucleotides: TGCGCCAGCTCGCGGGGAGGGACGAACACTGAAGCTTTCTTT.

DNA of the CDR3: TGCGCCAGCAGCTTGGACAGGGTCTCTGGGGCCAACGTCCTGACTTTC. Translation gives CASSLDRVSGANVLTF. This chain links TRBV5-1 with TRBJ2-6, with D possibly TRBD1 on 6 matching bases. CDR3 length equals 16 residues. Germline values: CDR1 SGHRS, CDR2 YFSETQ. V lost 0 bases to trimming and J lost 0 bases, with 7 bases between them.

V and J are TRBV3-1 (or the pseudogene TRBV3-2) and TRBJ2-1; 8 bases line up with TRBD2. Germline V gene data show CDR1 as LGHDT and CDR2 as YNNKEL (reference sequence). V lost 3 bases, J lost 0 bases, and 19 bases stayed unmatched. The CDR3 totals 21 residues. The CDR3 nucleotides read TGTGCCAGCAGCCACACGCTACGGCGGGGGGCTTTACTTAGCTCCTACAATGAGCAGTTCTTC. Amino acids: CASSHTLRRGALLSSYNEQFF.

The V gene is TRBV19, the J gene TRBJ2-2, with 7 bases lining up with TRBD2. Germline V gives CDR1 LNHDA, CDR2 SQIVND (reference sequence). This CDR3 is 16 amino acids long. V was clipped by 8 bases and J by 7 bases; unmatched bases: 16. DNA for the CDR3: TGTGCCAGTTCGGCTTTGACGGGGGGACTGGTCGGGGAGCTGTTTTTT. As protein: CASSALTGGLVGELFF.

This clone was seen only once. The chain links TRBV6-1 to TRBJ1-4; D ambiguous. The germline gives CDR1 MNHNS, CDR2 SASEGT. There are 14 residues in the CDR3. The germline V and J ends were trimmed by 3 bases and 3 bases, with 8 bases remaining between them. The CDR3 DNA sequence: TGTGCCAGCAGTGAGTGGCAGTCTAATGAAAAACTGTTTTTT. Residues: CASSEWQSNEKLFF.

This clone has a single count. CDR3 amino acids: CASSLIRGGEAFF. The CDR3 DNA is TGTGCCAGCAGTTTAATCCGGGGGGGGGAAGCTTTCTTT. The chain uses TRBV12-3 or TRBV12-4 and TRBJ1-1, with a weak D call TRBD1 (5 bases). The CDR3 sequence is 13 residues long. Trimming removed 2 bases at V and 8 bases at J, with 12 bases between.

This clone is a singleton in its sample. The rearrangement joins TRBV5-1 to TRBJ2-1; TRBD2 agrees at 15 bases. CDR1 and CDR2 (germline): SGHRS, YFSETQ. The trim removed 4 bases at V and 4 bases at J, leaving 3 bases unmatched. The CDR3 runs to 16 residues. CDR3: CASSRTSGGDYNEQFF. DNA for the CDR3: TGCGCCAGCAGCCGGACTAGCGGGGGGGATTACAATGAGCAGTTCTTC. Full variable domain (missing parts from reference TRBV5-1 and TRBJ2-1): KAGVTQTPRYLIKTRGQQVTLSCSPISGHRSVSWYQQTPGQGLQFLFEYFSETQRNKGNFPGRFSGRQFSNSRSEMNVSTLELGDSALYLCASSRTSGGDYNEQFFGPGTRLTVL.

J is TRBJ2-5 and V is TRBV27; TRBD2 agrees at 7 bases. Trimming cost V 4 bases and J 7 bases; bases outside gene matches: 9. This CDR3 comprises 14 residues. Germline V gene lookup returns CDR1 MNHEY and CDR2 SMNVEV (reference sequence). The CDR3 DNA follows: TGTGCCAGCAGTTCGGTAGCGGGTGGGGGGACCCAGTACTTC. It specifies CASSSVAGGGTQYF.

The V gene is TRBV28, the J gene TRBJ2-7; the match to TRBD1 covers 8 bases. There are 14 residues in the CDR3. The germline V gene encodes CDR1 MDHEN and CDR2 SYDVKM. J gave up 3 bases and V 6 bases, and 7 bases lay outside the gene matches. The CDR3 loop is CASSIQGDLYEQYF. The CDR3 region has the DNA TGTGCCAGCAGCATACAGGGGGATCTCTACGAGCAGTACTTC.

The V gene is TRBV19, the J gene TRBJ1-1; possible D gene TRBD1, 5 bases. V was shortened by 7 bases and J by 3 bases, with 9 bases between the two germline ends. The germline V gene has CDR1 LNHDA and CDR2 SQIVND (reference sequence). The CDR3 is 12 residues long. Here the CDR3 reads CASNLRDTEAFF. DNA of the CDR3: TGTGCCAGTAACCTCAGGGACACTGAAGCTTTCTTT.

This rearrangement joins TRBV6-6 to TRBJ2-1; 9 bases match TRBD1. The germline V gene has CDR1 MNHNY and CDR2 SVGAGI (reference sequence). With 6 bases clipped from V and 5 bases from J, the junction kept 11 bases outside the gene matches. The CDR3 runs 16 residues. The chain's CDR3 is CASRPNTGGVNNEQFF. CDR3 in DNA: TGTGCCAGCAGGCCCAACACAGGGGGCGTCAACAATGAGCAGTTCTTC.

The chain carries TRBV27 and TRBJ2-6, with TRBD2 as a possible D gene (5 bases). CDR1 and CDR2 from the germline V gene are MNHEY and SMNVEV (reference sequence). V lost 6 bases and J lost 0, with 12 bases in between. This CDR3 region has 16 residues. In nucleotides, the CDR3 is TGTGCCAGCAGATCTATCCTAGCCTCTGGGGCCAACGTCCTGACTTTC. Amino acids: CASRSILASGANVLTF.